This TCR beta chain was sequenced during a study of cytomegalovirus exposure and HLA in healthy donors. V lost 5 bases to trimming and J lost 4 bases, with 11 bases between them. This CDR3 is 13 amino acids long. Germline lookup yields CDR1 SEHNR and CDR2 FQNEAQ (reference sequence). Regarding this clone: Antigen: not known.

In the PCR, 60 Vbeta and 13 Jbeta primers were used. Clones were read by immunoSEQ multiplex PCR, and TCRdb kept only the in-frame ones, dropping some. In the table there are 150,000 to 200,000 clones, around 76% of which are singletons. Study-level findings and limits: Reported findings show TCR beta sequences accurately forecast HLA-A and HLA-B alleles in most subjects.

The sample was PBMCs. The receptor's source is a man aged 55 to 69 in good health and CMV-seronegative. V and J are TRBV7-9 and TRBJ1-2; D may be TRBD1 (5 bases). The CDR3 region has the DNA TGTGCCAGCAGCCCCCCGGGGGGCTATGGCTACACCTTC. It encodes CASSPPGGYGYTF. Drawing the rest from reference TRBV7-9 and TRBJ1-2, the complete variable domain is DTGVSQNPRHKITKRGQNVTFRCDPISEHNRLYWYRQTLGQGPEFLTYFQNEAQLEKSRLLSDRFSAERPKGSFSTLEIQRTEQGDSAMYLCASSPPGGYGYTFGSGTRLTVV.